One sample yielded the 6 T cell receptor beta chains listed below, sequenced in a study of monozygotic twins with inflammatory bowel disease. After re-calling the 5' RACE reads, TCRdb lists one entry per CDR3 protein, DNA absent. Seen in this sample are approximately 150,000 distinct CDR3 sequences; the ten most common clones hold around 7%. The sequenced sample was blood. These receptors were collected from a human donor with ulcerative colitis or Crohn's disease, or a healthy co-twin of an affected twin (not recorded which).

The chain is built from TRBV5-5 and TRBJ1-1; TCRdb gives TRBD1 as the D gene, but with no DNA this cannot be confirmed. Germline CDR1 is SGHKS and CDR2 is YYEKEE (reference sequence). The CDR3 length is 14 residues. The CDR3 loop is CASSFDPTGDEAFF. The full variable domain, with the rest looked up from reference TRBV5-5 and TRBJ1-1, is DAGVTQSPTHLIKTRGQQVTLRCSPISGHKSVSWYQQVLGQGPQFIFQYYEKEERGRGNFPDRFSARQFPNYSSELNVNALLLGDSALYLCASSFDPTGDEAFFGQGTRLTVV.

The CDR3 sequence: CASRGTTNEKLFF. The chain carries TRBV5-1 and TRBJ1-4. CDR3 length: 13 amino acids. Germline V lookup: CDR1 SGHRS, CDR2 YFSETQ. Filled out from reference TRBV5-1 and TRBJ1-4, the complete variable domain reads KAGVTQTPRYLIKTRGQQVTLSCSPISGHRSVSWYQQTPGQGLQFLFEYFSETQRNKGNFPGRFSGRQFSNSRSEMNVSTLELGDSALYLCASRGTTNEKLFFGSGTQLSVL.

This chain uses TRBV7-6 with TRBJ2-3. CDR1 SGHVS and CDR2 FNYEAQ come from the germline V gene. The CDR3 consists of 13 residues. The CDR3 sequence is CASSFLYTDTQYF.

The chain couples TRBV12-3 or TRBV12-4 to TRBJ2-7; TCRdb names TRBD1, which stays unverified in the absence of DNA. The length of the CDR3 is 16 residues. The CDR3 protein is CASSLAKLPLQGEQYF.

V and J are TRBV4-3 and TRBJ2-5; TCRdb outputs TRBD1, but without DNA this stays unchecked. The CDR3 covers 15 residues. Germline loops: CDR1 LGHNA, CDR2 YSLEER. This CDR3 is CASSRRTGRQETQYF.

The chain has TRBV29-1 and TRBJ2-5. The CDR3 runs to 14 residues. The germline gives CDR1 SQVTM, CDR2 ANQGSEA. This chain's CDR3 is CSVEKPELGETQYF.